This T cell receptor (beta chain) was identified in a study of cytomegalovirus exposure and HLA in healthy donors. Primers included in the PCR were 60 Vbeta and 13 Jbeta primers. Only in-frame clones appear in the TCRdb table, and some are missing; sequencing was by immunoSEQ multiplex PCR. This table holds 170,000 or so clones, 77% found once. In germline, CDR1 is SGHRS, CDR2 YFSETQ. The length of the CDR3 is 19 residues. V dropped 0 bases and J dropped 2; count of bases not matched to a gene: 7. Source material: PBMCs. This receptor was taken from a woman in her twenties or thirties in good health and CMV-seropositive. V usage is TRBV5-1 and J usage is TRBJ2-1; 14 bases line up with TRBD2. The CDR3, as DNA: TGCGCCAGCAGCTTGGAGGGACTAGCGGGAGTGCTCGCCTACAATGAGCAGTTCTTC. The encoded protein is CASSLEGLAGVLAYNEQFF. Full variable domain (rest looked up from reference TRBV5-1 and TRBJ2-1): KAGVTQTPRYLIKTRGQQVTLSCSPISGHRSVSWYQQTPGQGLQFLFEYFSETQRNKGNFPGRFSGRQFSNSRSEMNVSTLELGDSALYLCASSLEGLAGVLAYNEQFFGPGTRLTVL.